This TCR beta chain was found in a study of shared clonotypes between healthy human individuals. With 2 bases clipped from V and 4 bases from J, the junction kept 9 bases outside the gene matches. Germline CDR1 and CDR2: MGHDK and SYGVNS. The CDR3 covers 16 residues. Deep was the level used in running the assay. Across several immunoSEQ plates, the genomic DNA of each subset was split evenly. The protocol was immunoSEQ multiplex PCR, while the TCRdb copy is restricted to in-frame clones and leaves out a portion. This sample carries about 490,000 clones, 79% of them seen once, and the ten largest clones take 9.5% to 15%.

J is TRBJ2-3 and V is TRBV25-1, with TRBD2 matching 7 bases. Material: PBMCs. The TCR originated in a woman aged 40 to 49 in good health. Some clones in this sample may be carry-over from other donors' samples. The CDR3 sequence: CASSERAGVAADTQYF. In DNA form, the CDR3 reads TGTGCCAGCAGTGAACGGGCGGGAGTTGCGGCAGATACGCAGTATTTT.